Given below is one T cell receptor beta chain in context. As yet, its antigen is unknown. The CDR3 is 12 residues long. V was cut by 3 bases and J by 6 bases, with 6 bases left in between. The germline V gene encodes CDR1 LGHNA and CDR2 YSLEER. TCRdb called the RT-PCR reads again in MiXCR, with one record for every CDR3 protein. The sample has 2,100 or so distinct CDR3 sequences; roughly 81% are singletons. These data belong to a study of yellow fever vaccine responses in identical twins. Findings and caveats of the study: Reports say the vaccine T cell response in twins looked partly convergent and partly personalized.

V gene TRBV4-3 combines with J gene TRBJ2-1; D is unclear. The TCR originated in a woman between 18 and 29 years old who received the yellow fever vaccine. Sequencing used T cells from blood (PBMCs), unsorted or a sorted subset (not recorded which), obtained before or after yellow fever vaccination (not recorded which). The CDR3 DNA sequence: TGCGCCAGCAGCCATAGGTCCAATGAGCAGTTCTTC. This sequence encodes CASSHRSNEQFF.